The clone carrying this TCR beta chain has a count of ten or more. This record comes from a study of neurological immune-mediated disorders. Germline assignment: CDR1 SGHVS and CDR2 FQNEAQ. V lost 2 bases and J lost 7, with 12 bases in between. The CDR3 sequence is 14 residues long. From 15-18 subjects, every sequencing run obtained over 200 million TCR-beta sequences. MiXCR, applied by TCRdb to the 5' RACE reads, yields one record per CDR3 protein. The profile shows 55,000 to 70,000 distinct CDR3 sequences, less than 6% of them singletons. The sample consisted of PBMCs. The TCR originated in a woman aged 45-65 years with multiple sclerosis. The chain recombines TRBV7-8 with TRBJ2-1, with D possibly TRBD1 on 5 matching bases. Here the CDR3 reads CASSLSDQGNEQFF. The CDR3 DNA follows: TGTGCCAGCAGCTTATCCGACCAGGGAAATGAGCAGTTCTTC.